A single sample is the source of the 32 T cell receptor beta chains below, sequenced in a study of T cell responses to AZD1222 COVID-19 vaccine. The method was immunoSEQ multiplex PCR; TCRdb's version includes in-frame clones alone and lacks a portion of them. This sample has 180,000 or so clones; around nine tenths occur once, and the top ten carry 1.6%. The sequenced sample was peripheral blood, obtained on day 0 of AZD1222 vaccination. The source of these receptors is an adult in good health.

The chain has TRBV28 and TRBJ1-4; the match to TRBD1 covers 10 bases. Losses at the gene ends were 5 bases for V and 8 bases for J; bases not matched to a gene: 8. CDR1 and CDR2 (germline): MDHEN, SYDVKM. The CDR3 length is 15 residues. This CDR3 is CASSNPGQGMEKLFF. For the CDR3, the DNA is TGTGCCAGCAGTAACCCGGGACAGGGGATGGAAAAACTGTTTTTT. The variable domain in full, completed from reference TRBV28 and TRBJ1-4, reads DVKVTQSSRYLVKRTGEKVFLECVQDMDHENMFWYRQDPGLGLRLIYFSYDVKMKEKGDIPEGYSVSREKKERFSLILESASTNQTSMYLCASSNPGQGMEKLFFGSGTQLSVL.

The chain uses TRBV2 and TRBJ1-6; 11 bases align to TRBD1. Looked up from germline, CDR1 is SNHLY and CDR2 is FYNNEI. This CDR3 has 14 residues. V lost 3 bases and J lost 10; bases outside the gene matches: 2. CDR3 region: CASSDGQGASPLHF. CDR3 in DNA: TGTGCCAGCAGTGACGGACAGGGGGCGTCACCCCTCCACTTT.

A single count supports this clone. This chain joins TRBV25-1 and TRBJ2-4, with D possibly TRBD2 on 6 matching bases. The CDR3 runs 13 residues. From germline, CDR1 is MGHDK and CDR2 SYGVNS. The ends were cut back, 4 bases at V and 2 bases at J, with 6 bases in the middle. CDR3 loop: CASSGGTKNIQYF. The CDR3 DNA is TGTGCCAGCAGTGGCGGGACCAAAAACATTCAGTACTTC.

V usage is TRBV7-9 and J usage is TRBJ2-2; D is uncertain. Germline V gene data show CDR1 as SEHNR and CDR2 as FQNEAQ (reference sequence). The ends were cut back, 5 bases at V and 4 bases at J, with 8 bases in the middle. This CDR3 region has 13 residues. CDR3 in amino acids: CASSPMVTGELFF. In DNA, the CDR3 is TGTGCCAGCAGCCCCATGGTCACCGGGGAGCTGTTTTTT.

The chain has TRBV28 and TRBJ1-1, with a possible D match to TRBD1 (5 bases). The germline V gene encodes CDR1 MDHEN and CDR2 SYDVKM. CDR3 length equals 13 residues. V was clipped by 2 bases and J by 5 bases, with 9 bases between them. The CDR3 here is CASSLLRDTEAFF. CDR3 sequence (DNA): TGTGCCAGCAGTTTACTCAGGGATACTGAAGCTTTCTTT.

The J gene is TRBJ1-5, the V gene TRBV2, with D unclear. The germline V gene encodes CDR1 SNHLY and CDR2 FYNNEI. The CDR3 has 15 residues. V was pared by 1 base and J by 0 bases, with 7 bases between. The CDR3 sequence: CASSEGPVSNQPQHF. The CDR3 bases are TGTGCCAGCAGTGAAGGGCCGGTTAGCAATCAGCCCCAGCATTTT.

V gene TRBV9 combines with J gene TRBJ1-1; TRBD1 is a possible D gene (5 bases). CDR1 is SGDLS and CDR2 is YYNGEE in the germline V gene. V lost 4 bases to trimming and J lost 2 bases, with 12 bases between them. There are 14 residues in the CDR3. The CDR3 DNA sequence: TGTGCCAGCAGCTTACAGGTTGACAACACTGAAGCTTTCTTT. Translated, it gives CASSLQVDNTEAFF.

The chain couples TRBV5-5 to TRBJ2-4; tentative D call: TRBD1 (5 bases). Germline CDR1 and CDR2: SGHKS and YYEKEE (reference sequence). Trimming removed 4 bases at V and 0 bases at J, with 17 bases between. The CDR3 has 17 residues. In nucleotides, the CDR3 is TGTGCCAGCAGCCCAGTTGAATGGGGCCGAGCCAAAAACATTCAGTACTTC. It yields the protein CASSPVEWGRAKNIQYF.

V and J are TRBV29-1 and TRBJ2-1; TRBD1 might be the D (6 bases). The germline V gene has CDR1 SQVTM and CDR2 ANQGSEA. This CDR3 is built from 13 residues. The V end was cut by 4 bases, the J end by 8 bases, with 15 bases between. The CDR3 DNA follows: TGCAGCGTTGGGGGACAACTTGCGGATGAGCAGTTCTTC. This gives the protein CSVGGQLADEQFF.

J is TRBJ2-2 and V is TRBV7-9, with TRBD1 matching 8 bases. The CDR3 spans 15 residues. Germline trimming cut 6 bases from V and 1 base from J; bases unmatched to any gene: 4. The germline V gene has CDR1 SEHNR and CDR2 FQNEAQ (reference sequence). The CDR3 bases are TGTGCCAGCAGACAGGGGACAGGGAACACCGGGGAGCTGTTTTTT. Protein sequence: CASRQGTGNTGELFF.

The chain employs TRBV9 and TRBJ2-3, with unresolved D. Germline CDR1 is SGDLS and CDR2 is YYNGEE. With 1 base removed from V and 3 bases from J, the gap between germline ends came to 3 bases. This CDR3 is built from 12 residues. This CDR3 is CASSVRTDTQYF. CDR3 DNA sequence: TGTGCCAGCAGCGTAAGAACAGATACGCAGTATTTT.

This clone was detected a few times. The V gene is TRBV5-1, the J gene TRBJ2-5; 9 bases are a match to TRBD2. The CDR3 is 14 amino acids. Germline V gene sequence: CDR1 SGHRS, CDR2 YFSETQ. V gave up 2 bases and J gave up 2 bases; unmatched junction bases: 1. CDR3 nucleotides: TGCGCCAGCAGCTTCCTAGCGGGACAAGAGACCCAGTACTTC. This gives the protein CASSFLAGQETQYF. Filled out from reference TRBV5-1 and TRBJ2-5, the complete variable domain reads KAGVTQTPRYLIKTRGQQVTLSCSPISGHRSVSWYQQTPGQGLQFLFEYFSETQRNKGNFPGRFSGRQFSNSRSEMNVSTLELGDSALYLCASSFLAGQETQYFGPGTRLLVL.

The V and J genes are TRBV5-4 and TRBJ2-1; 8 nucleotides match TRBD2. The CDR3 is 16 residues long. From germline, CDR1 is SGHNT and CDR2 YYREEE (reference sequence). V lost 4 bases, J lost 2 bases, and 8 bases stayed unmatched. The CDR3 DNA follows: TGTGCCAGCAGCCCCTGGACTAGCAGCCCCTACAATGAGCAGTTCTTC. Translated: CASSPWTSSPYNEQFF.

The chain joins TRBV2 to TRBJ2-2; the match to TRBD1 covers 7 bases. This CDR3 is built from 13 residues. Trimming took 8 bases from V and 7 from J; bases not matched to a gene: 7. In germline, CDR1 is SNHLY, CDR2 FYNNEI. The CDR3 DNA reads TGTGCCAGCTTATCGACAGGGATCGGGGAGCTGTTTTTT. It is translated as CASLSTGIGELFF.

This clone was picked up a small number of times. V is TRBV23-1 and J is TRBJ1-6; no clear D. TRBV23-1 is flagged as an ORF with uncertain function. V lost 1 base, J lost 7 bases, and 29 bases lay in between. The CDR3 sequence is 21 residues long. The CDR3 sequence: CASSQWRIPTGEGMRNSPLHF. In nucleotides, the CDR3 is TGCGCCAGCAGTCAATGGAGGATCCCCACCGGGGAGGGAATGCGAAATTCACCCCTCCACTTT.

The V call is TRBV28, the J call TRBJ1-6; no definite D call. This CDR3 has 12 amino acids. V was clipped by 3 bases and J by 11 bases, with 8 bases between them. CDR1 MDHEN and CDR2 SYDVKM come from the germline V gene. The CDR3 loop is CASSFREAPLHF. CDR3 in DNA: TGTGCCAGCAGTTTCCGGGAGGCACCCCTCCACTTT.

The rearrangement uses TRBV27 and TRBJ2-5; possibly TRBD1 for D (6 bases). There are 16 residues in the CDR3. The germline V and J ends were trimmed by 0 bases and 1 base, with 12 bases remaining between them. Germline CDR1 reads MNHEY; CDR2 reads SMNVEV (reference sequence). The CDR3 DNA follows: TGTGCCAGCAGTTTATCTCCCGGACAGCTCCAAGAGACCCAGTACTTC. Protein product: CASSLSPGQLQETQYF.

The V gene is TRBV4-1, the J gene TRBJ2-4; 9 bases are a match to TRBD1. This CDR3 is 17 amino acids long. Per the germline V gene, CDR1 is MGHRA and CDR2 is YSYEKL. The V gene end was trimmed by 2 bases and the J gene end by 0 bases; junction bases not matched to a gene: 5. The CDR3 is CASSQWGTGLAKNIQYF. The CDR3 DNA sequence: TGCGCCAGCAGCCAATGGGGGACAGGGCTAGCCAAAAACATTCAGTACTTC.

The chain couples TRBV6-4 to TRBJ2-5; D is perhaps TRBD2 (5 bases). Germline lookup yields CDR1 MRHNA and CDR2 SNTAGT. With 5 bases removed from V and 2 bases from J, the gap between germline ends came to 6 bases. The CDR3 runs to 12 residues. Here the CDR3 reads CASSRGQETQYF. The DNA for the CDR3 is TGTGCCAGCAGTCGAGGGCAAGAGACCCAGTACTTC.

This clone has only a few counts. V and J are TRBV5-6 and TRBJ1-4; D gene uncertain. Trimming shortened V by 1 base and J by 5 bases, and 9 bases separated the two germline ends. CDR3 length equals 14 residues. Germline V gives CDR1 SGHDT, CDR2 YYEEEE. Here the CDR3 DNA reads TGTGCCAGCAGCTTGAGGCTGGGGAATGAAAAACTGTTTTTT. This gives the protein CASSLRLGNEKLFF.

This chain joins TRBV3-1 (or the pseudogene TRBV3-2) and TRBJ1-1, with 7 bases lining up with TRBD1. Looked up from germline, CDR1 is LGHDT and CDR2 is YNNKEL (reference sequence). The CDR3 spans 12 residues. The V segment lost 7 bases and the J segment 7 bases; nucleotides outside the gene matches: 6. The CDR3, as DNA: TGTGCCAGCAACGACCGGACAGGTGAAGCTTTCTTT. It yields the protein CASNDRTGEAFF.

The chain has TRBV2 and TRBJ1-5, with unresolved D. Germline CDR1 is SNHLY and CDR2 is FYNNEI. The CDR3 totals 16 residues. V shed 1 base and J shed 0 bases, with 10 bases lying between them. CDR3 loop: CASSEDLTYSNQPQHF. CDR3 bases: TGTGCCAGCAGTGAAGACCTGACCTATAGCAATCAGCCCCAGCATTTT.

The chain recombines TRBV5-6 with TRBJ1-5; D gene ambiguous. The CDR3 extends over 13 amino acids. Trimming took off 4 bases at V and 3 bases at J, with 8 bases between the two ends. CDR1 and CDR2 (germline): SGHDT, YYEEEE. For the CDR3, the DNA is TGTGCCAGCAGCCTCGGGGTCAATCAGCCCCAGCATTTT. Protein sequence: CASSLGVNQPQHF.

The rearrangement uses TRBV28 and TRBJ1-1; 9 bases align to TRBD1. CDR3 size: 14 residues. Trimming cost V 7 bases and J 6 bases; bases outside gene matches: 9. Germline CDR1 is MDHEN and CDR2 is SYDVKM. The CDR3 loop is CASTAGTGRAEAFF. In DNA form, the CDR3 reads TGTGCCAGCACCGCCGGGACAGGGAGGGCTGAAGCTTTCTTT.

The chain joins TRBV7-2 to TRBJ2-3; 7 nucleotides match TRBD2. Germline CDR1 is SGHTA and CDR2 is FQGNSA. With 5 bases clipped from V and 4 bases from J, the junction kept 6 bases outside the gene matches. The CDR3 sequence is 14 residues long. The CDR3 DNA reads TGTGCCAGCAGCCATGGACTAGATGCAGATACGCAGTATTTT. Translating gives CASSHGLDADTQYF.

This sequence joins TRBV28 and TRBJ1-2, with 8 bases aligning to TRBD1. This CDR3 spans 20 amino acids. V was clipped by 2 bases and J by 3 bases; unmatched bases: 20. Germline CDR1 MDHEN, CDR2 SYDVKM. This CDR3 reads CASSLATGLGQGALDYGYTF. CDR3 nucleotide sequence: TGTGCCAGCAGTTTAGCAACTGGGTTGGGGCAGGGGGCGTTGGACTATGGCTACACCTTC.

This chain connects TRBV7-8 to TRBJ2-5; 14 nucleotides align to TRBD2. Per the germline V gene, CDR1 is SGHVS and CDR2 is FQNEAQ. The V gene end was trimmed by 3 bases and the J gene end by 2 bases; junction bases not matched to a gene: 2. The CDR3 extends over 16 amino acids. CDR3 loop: CASSLGLAGEQETQYF. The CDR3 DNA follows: TGTGCCAGCAGCTTGGGACTAGCGGGGGAGCAAGAGACCCAGTACTTC.

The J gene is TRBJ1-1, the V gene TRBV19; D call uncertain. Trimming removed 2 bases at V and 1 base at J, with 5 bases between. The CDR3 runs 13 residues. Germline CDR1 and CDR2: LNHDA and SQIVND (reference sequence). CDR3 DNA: TGTGCCAGTAGTATATGGGAGAACACTGAAGCTTTCTTT. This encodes CASSIWENTEAFF.

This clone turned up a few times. The DNA of the CDR3 is TGTGCCAGCAGCCTGCGCGACAGCTCCCCTGAAGCTTTCTTT. Translation gives CASSLRDSSPEAFF. The chain couples TRBV3-1 (or the pseudogene TRBV3-2) to TRBJ1-1, with D possibly TRBD1 on 5 matching bases. The CDR3 covers 14 residues. The V gene lost 4 bases and the J gene lost 6 bases, with 15 bases spanning the gap. Germline assignment: CDR1 LGHDT and CDR2 YNNKEL (reference sequence).

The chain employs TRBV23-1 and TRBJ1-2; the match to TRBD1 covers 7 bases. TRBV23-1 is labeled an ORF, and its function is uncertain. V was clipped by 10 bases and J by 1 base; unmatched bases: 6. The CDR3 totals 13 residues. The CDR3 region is CATRRGLNYGYTF. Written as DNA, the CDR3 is TGCGCCACCCGTAGGGGGCTTAACTATGGCTACACCTTC.

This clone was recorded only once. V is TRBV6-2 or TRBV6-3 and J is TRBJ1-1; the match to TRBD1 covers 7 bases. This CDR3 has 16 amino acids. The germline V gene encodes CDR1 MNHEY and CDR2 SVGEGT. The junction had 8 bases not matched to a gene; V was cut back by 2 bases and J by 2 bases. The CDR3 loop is CASSYLRGQLNTEAFF. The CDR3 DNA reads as TGTGCCAGCAGTTACCTTAGGGGACAGCTAAACACTGAAGCTTTCTTT.

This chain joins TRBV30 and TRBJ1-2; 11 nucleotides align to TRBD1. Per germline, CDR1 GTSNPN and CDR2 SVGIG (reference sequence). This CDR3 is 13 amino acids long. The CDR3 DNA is TGTGCTCTCCACGGACAGGGGGCTTATGGCTACACCTTC. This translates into CALHGQGAYGYTF.